This TCR beta chain is drawn from a study of blood T cell repertoires in COVID-19. Study-wide context: The origin of the acute and convalescent COVID-19 samples was the United States, Italy and Spain.

The V and J ends lost 3 bases and 5 bases respectively, with 7 bases between them. The CDR3 is 12 residues long. For this clone: The sample carries other DNA sequences with the same CDR3.

Some clones are missing from TCRdb's copy, which holds only in-frame ones; the method was immunoSEQ multiplex PCR. Of approximately 210,000 clones in the sample, about four fifths were seen once. The clonotype originates from a woman aged 55-69 years who had recovered from COVID-19. The chain couples TRBV12-3 or TRBV12-4 to TRBJ1-1; no definite D call. Source material: PBMCs or T cells enriched from blood (not recorded which). The CDR3 nucleotides are TGTGCCAGCAGTTTCGGCGGGACTGAAGCTTTCTTT. It specifies CASSFGGTEAFF.